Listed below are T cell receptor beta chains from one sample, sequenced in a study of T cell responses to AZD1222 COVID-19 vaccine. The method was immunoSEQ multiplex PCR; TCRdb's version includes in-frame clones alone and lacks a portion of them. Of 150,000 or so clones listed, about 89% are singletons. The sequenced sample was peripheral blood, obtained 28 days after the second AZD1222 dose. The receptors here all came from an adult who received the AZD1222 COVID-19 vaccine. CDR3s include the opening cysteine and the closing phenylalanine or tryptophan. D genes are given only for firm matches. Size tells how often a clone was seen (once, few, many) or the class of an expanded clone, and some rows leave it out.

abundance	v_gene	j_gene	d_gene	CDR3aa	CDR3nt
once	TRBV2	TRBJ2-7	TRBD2	CASSAAGLAYEQYF	TGTGCCAGCAGTGCCGCCGGACTAGCCTACGAGCAGTACTTC
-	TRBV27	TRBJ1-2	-	CASSLGDKTGHGYTF	TGTGCCAGCAGTTTGGGGGACAAAACCGGCCATGGCTACACCTTC
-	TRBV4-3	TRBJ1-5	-	CASSQDLSDGSNQPQHF	TGCGCCAGCAGCCAAGACCTTTCGGACGGTAGCAATCAGCCCCAGCATTTT
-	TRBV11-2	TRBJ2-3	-	CASSLVRGTDTQYF	TGTGCCAGCAGCTTAGTCAGGGGCACAGATACGCAGTATTTT
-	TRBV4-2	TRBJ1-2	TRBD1	CASSQVEGAYGYTF	TGTGCCAGCAGCCAAGTGGAGGGGGCCTATGGCTACACCTTC
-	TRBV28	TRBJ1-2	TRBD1	CASSLRTGALGGYTF	TGTGCCAGCAGTTTAAGGACAGGGGCGTTAGGTGGCTACACCTTC
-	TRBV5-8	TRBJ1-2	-	CASSLAVADLLNYGYTF	TGTGCCAGCAGCTTGGCCGTGGCGGACCTTTTGAACTATGGCTACACCTTC
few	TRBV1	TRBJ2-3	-	CTSSRLGLAEGRDTQYF	TGCACCAGCAGCCGGCTGGGCCTCGCGGAGGGGCGAGATACGCAGTATTTT
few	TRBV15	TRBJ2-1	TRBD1	CATSRVGTGPDNEQFF	TGTGCCACCAGCAGAGTAGGGACAGGGCCGGACAATGAGCAGTTCTTC
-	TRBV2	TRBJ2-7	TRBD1	CASSRDRGYEQYF	TGTGCCTCGAGCCGGGACAGGGGGTACGAGCAGTACTTC